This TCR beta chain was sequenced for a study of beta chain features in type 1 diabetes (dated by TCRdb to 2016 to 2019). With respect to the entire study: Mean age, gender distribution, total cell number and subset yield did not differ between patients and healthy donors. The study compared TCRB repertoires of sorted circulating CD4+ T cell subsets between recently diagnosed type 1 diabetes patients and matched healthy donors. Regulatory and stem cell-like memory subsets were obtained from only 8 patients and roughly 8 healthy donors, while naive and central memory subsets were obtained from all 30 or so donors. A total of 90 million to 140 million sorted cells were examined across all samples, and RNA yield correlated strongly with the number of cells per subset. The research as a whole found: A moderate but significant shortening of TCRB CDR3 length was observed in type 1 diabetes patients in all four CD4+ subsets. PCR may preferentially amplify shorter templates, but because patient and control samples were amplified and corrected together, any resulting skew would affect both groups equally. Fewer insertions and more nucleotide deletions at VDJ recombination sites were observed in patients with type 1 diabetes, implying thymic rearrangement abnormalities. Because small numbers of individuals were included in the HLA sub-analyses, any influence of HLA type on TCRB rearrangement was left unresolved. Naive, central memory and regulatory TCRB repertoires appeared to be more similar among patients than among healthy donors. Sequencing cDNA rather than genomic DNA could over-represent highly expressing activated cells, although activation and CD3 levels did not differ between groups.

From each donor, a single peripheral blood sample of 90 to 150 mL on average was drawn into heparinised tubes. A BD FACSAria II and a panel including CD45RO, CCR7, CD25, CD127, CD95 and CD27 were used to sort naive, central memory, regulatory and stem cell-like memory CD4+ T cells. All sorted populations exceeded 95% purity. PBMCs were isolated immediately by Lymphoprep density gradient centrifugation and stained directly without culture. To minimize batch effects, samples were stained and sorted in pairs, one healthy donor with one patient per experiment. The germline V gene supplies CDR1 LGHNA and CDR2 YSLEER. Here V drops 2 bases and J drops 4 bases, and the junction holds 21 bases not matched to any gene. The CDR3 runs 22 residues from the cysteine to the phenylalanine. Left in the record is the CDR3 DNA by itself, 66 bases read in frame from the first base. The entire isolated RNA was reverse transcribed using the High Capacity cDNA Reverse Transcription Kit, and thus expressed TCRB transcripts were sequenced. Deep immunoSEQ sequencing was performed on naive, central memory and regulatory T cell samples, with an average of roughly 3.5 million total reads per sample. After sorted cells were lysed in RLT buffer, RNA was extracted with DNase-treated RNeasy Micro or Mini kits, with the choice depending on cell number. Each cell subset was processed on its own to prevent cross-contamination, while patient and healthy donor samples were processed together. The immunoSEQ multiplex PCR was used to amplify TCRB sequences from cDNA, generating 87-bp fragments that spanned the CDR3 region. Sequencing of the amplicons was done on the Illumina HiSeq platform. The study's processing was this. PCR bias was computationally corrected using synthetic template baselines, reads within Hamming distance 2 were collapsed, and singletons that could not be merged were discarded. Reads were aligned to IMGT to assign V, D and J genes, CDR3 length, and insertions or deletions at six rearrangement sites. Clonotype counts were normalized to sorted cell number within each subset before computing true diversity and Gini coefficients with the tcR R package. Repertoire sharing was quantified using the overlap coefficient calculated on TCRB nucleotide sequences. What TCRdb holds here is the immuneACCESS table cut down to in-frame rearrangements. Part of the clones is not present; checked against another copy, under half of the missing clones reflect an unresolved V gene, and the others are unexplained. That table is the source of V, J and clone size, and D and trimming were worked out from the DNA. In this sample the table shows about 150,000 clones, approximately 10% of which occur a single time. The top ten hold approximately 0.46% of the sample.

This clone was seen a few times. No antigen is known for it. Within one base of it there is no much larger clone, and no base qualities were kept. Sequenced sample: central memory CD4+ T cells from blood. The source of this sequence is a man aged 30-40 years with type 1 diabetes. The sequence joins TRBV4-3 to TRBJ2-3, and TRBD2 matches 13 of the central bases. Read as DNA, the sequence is TGCGCCAGCAGCCAACAGAGAAGGGCTACTAGCGGGAGGGCCGAACGAGCAGATACGCAGTATTTT. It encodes CASSQQRRATSGRAERADTQYF.